This T cell receptor (beta chain) comes out of a study of patients and donors after allogeneic stem cell transplantation. One entry per CDR3 protein, called by TCRdb with MiXCR from the RT-PCR reads. Of some 200,000 distinct CDR3 sequences in the sample, 41% were seen once. The sample holds a few counts of this clonotype. CDR1 and CDR2 (germline): SGHAT, FQNNGV. V lost 7 bases, J lost 4 bases, and 13 bases lay in between. This CDR3 is built from 13 residues. Material for sequencing was blood, either unsorted or a sorted T cell fraction (not recorded which). The chain combines TRBV11-2 with TRBJ1-1; no reliable D call. The receptor was isolated from a human donor who was either an allogeneic HSCT recipient or a stem cell or donor lymphocyte infusion donor (not recorded which). It is not recorded whose cells these are; they may come from a transplant donor. The chain's CDR3 is CASILLMGTEAFF. CDR3 in DNA: TGTGCCAGCATCCTCCTGATGGGCACTGAAGCTTTCTTT. Full variable domain (rest looked up from reference TRBV11-2 and TRBJ1-1): EAGVAQSPRYKIIEKRQSVAFWCNPISGHATLYWYQQILGQGPKLLIQFQNNGVVDDSQLPKDRFSAERLKGVDSTLKIQPAKLEDSAVYLCASILLMGTEAFFGQGTRLTVV.